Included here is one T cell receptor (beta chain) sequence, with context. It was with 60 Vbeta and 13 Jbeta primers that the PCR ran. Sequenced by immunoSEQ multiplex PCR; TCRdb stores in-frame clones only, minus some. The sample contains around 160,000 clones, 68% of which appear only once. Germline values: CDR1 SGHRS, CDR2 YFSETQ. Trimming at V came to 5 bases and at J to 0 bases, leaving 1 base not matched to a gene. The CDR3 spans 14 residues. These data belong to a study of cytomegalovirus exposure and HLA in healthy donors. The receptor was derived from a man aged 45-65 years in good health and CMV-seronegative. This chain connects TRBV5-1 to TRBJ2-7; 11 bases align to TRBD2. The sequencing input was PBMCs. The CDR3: CASRTSGDSYEQYF. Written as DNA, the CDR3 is TGCGCCAGCAGGACTAGCGGGGACTCCTACGAGCAGTACTTC.